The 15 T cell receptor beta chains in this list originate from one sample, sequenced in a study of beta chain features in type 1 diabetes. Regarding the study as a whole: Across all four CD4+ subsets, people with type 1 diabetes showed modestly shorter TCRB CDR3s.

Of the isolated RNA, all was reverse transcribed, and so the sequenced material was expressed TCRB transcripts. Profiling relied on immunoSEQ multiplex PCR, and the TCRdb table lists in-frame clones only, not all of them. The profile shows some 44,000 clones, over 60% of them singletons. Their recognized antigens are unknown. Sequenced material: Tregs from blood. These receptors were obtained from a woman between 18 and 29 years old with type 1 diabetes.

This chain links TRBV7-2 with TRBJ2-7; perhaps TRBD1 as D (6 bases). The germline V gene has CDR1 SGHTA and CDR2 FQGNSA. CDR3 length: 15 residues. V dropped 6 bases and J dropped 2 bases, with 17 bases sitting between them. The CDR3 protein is CASSSFLWTAYEQYF. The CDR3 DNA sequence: TGTGCCAGCAGTTCTTTCCTTTGGACAGCCTACGAGCAGTACTTC.

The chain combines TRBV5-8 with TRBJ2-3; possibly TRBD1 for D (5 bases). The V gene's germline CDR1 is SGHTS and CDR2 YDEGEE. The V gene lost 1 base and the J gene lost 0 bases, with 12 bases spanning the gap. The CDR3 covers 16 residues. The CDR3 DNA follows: TGTGCCAGCAGCTTGTATAGGGGAACTAGCACAGATACGCAGTATTTT. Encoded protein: CASSLYRGTSTDTQYF.

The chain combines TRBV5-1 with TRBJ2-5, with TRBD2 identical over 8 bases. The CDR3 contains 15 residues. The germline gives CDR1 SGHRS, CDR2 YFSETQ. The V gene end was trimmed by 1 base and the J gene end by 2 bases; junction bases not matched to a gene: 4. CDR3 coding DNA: TGCGCCAGCAGCTTGTTCAGCGGGGGACAAGAGACCCAGTACTTC. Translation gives CASSLFSGGQETQYF.

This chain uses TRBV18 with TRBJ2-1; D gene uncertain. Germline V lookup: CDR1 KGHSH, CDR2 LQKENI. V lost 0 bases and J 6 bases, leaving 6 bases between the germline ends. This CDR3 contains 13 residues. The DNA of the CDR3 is TGTGCCAGCTCACCACCATATAGCAATGAGCAGTTCTTC. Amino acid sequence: CASSPPYSNEQFF.

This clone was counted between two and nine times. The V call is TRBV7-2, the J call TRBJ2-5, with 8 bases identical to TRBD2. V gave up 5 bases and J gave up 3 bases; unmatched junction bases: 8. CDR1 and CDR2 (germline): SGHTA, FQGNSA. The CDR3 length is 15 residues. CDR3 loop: CASSRGGGIEETQYF. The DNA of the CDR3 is TGTGCCAGCAGCCGGGGGGGTGGGATCGAAGAGACCCAGTACTTC.

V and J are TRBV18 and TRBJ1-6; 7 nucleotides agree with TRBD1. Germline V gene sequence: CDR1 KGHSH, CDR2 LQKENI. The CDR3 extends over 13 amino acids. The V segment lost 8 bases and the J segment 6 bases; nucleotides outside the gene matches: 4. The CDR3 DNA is TGTGCCAGCACAGGGGCCTCTAATTCACCCCTCCACTTT. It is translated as CASTGASNSPLHF.

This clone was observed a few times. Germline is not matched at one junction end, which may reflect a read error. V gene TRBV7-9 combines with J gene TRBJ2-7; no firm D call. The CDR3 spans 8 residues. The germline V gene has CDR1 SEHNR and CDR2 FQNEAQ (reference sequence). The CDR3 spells CASSRPSF. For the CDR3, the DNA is TGTGCCAGCAGCCGTCCCAGCTTC.

CDR3 residues: CASIRTGTRNTGELFF. The CDR3, as DNA: TGCGCCAGCATACGGACAGGGACTCGGAACACCGGGGAGCTGTTTTTT. This chain connects TRBV10-2 to TRBJ2-2; 8 bases align to TRBD1. Germline V lookup: CDR1 WSHSY, CDR2 SAAADI. This CDR3 is 16 amino acids long. V trimming: 7 bases; J trimming: 1 base; junction bases outside the gene matches: 8.

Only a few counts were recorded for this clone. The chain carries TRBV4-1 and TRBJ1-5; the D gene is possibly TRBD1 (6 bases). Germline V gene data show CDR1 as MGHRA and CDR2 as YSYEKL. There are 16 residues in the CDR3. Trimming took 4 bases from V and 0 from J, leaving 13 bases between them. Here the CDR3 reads CASSPSGQNSNQPQHF. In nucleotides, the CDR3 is TGCGCCAGCAGCCCCTCCGGACAGAATAGCAATCAGCCCCAGCATTTT.

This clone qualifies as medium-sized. The CDR3 spells CASSLEGDRNQPQHF. The CDR3 bases are TGCGCCAGCAGCTTGGAGGGAGATCGCAATCAGCCCCAGCATTTT. The chain carries TRBV5-1 and TRBJ1-5; D gene ambiguous. V was trimmed by 0 bases and J by 2 bases, leaving 9 bases between them. Per germline, CDR1 SGHRS and CDR2 YFSETQ. This CDR3 is 15 amino acids long.

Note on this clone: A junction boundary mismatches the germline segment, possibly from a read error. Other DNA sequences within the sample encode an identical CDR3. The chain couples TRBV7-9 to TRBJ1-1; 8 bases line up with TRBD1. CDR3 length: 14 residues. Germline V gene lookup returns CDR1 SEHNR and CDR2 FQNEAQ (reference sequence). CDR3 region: CASRKQGADTEAFF. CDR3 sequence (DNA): TGTGCCAGCCGAAAGCAGGGGGCGGACACCGAAGCTTTCTTT.

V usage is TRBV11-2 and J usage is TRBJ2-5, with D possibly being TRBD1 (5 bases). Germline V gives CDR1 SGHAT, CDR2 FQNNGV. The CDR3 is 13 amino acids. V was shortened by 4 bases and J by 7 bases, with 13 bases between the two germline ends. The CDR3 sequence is CASSSDTGGTQYF. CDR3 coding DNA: TGTGCCAGCAGCTCGGACACGGGTGGGACCCAGTACTTC.

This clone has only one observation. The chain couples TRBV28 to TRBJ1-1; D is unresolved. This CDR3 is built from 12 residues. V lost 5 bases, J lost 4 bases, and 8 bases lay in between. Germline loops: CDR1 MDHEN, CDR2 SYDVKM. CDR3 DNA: TGTGCCAGCAGTCCCCCGTCCACTGAAGCTTTCTTT. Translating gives CASSPPSTEAFF.

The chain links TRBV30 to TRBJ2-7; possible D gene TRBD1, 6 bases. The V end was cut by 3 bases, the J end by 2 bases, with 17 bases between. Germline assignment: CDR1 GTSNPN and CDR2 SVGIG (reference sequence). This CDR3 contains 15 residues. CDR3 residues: CAWSGTSRAAYEQYF. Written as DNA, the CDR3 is TGTGCCTGGAGCGGGACATCTAGGGCCGCCTACGAGCAGTACTTC.

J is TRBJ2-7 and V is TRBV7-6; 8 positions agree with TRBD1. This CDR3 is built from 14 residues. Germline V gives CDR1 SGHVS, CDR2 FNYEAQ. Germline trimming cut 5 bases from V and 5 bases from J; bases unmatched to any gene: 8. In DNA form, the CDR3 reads TGTGCCAGCAGCAGGACCCAGGGGGCCAACGAGCAGTACTTC. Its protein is CASSRTQGANEQYF.